This T cell receptor (beta chain) was sequenced in a study of cytomegalovirus exposure and HLA in healthy donors. About this clone: Antigen specificity is unknown.

The study ran its PCR with 60 Vbeta and 13 Jbeta primers. Generated by immunoSEQ multiplex PCR, the TCRdb table keeps only in-frame clones and is missing some. The table records about 160,000 clones, 81% of them present only once. Overall study findings and caveats: Differences between HLA loci emerged in a later analysis of TCR association rates, with DRB1 most and HLA-C fewest. Through in vitro validation, three CMV-associated chains were shown to be specific for CMV antigens. For most subjects, TCR beta sequences were reported to predict HLA-A and HLA-B alleles with accuracy.

The donors were healthy bone marrow donors. Input material: PBMCs. The TCR originated in a woman between 18 and 29 years old in good health and CMV-seronegative.

CDR3 protein: CAWSVGGAGANVLTF. The CDR3 DNA sequence: TGTGCCTGGAGTGTCGGAGGGGCTGGGGCCAACGTCCTGACTTTC. The chain carries TRBV30 and TRBJ2-6; a weak D match, TRBD2 (6 bases). The germline CDR1 and CDR2 sequences are GTSNPN and SVGIG (reference sequence). The CDR3 has 15 residues. V shed 0 bases and J shed 2 bases, with 8 bases lying between them.